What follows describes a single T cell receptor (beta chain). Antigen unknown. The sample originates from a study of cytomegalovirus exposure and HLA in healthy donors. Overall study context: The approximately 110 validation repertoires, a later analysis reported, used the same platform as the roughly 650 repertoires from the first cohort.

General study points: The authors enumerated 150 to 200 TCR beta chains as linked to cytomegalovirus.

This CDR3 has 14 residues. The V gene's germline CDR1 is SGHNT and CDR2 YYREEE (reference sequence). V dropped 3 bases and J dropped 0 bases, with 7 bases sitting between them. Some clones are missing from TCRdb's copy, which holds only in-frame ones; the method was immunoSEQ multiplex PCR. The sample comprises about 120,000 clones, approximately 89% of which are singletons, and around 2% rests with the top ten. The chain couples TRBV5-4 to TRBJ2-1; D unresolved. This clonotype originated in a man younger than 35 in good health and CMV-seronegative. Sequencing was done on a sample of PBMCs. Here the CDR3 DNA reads TGTGCCAGCAGCTCGGAGCGCTCCTACAATGAGCAGTTCTTC. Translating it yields CASSSERSYNEQFF.